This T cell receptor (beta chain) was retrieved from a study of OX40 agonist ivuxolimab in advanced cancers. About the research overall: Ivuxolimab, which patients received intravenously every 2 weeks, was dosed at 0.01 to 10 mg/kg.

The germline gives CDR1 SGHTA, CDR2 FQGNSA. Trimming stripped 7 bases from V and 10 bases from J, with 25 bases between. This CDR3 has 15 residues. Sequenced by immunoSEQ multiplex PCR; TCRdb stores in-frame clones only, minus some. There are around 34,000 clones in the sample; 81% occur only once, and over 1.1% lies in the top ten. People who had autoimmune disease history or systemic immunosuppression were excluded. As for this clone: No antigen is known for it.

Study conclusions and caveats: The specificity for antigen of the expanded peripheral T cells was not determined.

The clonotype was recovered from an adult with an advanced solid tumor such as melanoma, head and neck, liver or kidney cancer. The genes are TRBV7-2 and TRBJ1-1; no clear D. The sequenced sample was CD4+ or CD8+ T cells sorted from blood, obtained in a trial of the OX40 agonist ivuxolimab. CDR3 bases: TGTGCCAGCACCCTACATGAGGACCCGCTAACGCGAGCTTTCTTT. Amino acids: CASTLHEDPLTRAFF.